The present TCR beta chain was sequenced within a study of CD4 T cells in relation to SARS-CoV-2 and coronaviruses. The wider study: After 10 days of antigen culture, PBMC TCR beta CDR3s were sequenced. The negative reference was HIV-1 Nef peptide pool or peptide-free culture.

Libraries were prepared by immunoSEQ multiplex PCR; TCRdb keeps only in-frame clonotypes and omits some of them. This sample has some 21,000 clones, with 76% found just once. With respect to this clone: The antigen remains undetermined.

The unexposed donors gave CD4+ T cells in about 2011-2019, prior to COVID-19. The cells were cultured for about ten days before CD4+ T cells were isolated. The sequence was collected from a human donor in good health. Sequenced material: CD4+ T cells from PBMCs, cultured in vitro.

CDR3 in amino acids: CASSIGANGLEQYF. The CDR3 DNA reads as TGTGCCAGTAGTATAGGAGCGAACGGTCTCGAGCAGTACTTC. The gene calls are TRBV19 and TRBJ2-7; D gene ambiguous. V was cut by 1 base and J by 6 bases, with 13 bases left in between. The CDR3 length is 14 residues. The germline CDR1 and CDR2 sequences are LNHDA and SQIVND (reference sequence).